This is a list of T cell receptor beta chains from one sample in a study of T cell responses to AZD1222 COVID-19 vaccine. Sequencing was performed with immunoSEQ multiplex PCR; in TCRdb, only in-frame clones are kept and a portion is missing. Here the sample spans 90,000 to 100,000 clones, approximately 87% being singletons. Sequenced here: peripheral blood, sampled 28 days after the second AZD1222 dose. These receptors were obtained from an adult who received the AZD1222 COVID-19 vaccine. CDR3s include the opening cysteine and the closing phenylalanine or tryptophan. D genes are given only for firm matches. Clone size is shown for a subset of rows, as once, few, many or a class of expanded clone.

TRBV7-2	-	-	TRBJ1-5	CASSLAGPPQPQHF	TGTGCCAGCAGCTTAGCCGGGCCTCCTCAGCCCCAGCATTTT
TRBV15	-	-	TRBJ2-1	CATSRDEGNEQFF	TGTGCCACCAGCAGAGATGAAGGGAATGAGCAGTTCTTC
TRBV5-6	TRBD1	-	TRBJ2-5	CASTTTGQMTEETQYF	TGTGCCAGCACCACTACGGGACAGATGACGGAAGAGACCCAGTACTTC
TRBV7-2	-	-	TRBJ1-4	CASSLVEEKLFF	TGTGCCAGCAGCTTAGTTGAGGAAAAACTGTTTTTT
TRBV19	TRBD1	once	TRBJ1-1	CASSSTGGGTEAFF	TGTGCCAGTAGTTCCACAGGGGGAGGTACTGAAGCTTTCTTT
TRBV29-1	TRBD2	-	TRBJ2-7	CSVDSPSDGRADEQYF	TGCAGCGTTGATTCTCCGTCGGACGGGAGGGCCGACGAGCAGTACTTC
TRBV15	-	-	TRBJ2-2	CATSRGSVSTGELFF	TGTGCCACCAGCAGAGGTAGTGTGAGCACCGGGGAGCTGTTTTTT
TRBV28	-	-	TRBJ1-5	CASSLGGGNQPQHF	TGTGCCAGCAGTTTGGGAGGGGGAAATCAGCCCCAGCATTTT
TRBV5-6	-	-	TRBJ1-2	CASSLAYGIVAGGYTF	TGTGCCAGCAGCTTGGCGTATGGTATCGTAGCTGGGGGCTACACCTTC
TRBV6-2/TRBV6-3	-	-	TRBJ2-3	CASSPTTDTQYF	TGTGCCAGCAGCCCCACCACAGATACGCAGTATTTT
TRBV11-2	-	-	TRBJ1-5	CASSLGANQPQHF	TGTGCCAGCAGCTTAGGGGCCAATCAGCCCCAGCATTTT
TRBV29-1	-	-	TRBJ2-1	CSVGFSLMNEQFF	TGCAGCGTCGGGTTCTCGTTGATGAATGAGCAGTTCTTC
TRBV12-5	-	-	TRBJ2-3	CASGGQSTQYF	TGTGCTAGTGGTGGGCAGAGTACGCAGTATTTT
TRBV6-5	TRBD1	-	TRBJ2-7	CASSYPGQDEQYF	TGTGCCAGCAGTTACCCCGGACAGGACGAGCAGTACTTC
TRBV3-1/TRBV3-2	TRBD1	-	TRBJ1-2	CASSLTGGGPLGYGYTF	TGTGCCAGCAGCCTTACAGGGGGGGGACCTCTTGGCTATGGCTACACCTTC
TRBV30	TRBD2	-	TRBJ2-7	CAWRKSGGSSYEQYF	TGTGCCTGGAGGAAGAGCGGGGGAAGCTCCTACGAGCAGTACTTC
TRBV19	-	-	TRBJ1-6	CASSSFRESSYNSPLHF	TGTGCCAGTAGTAGTTTCCGCGAGAGCTCCTATAATTCACCCCTCCACTTT
TRBV3-1/TRBV3-2	TRBD2	-	TRBJ2-2	CASSQGLAGGDTGELFF	TGTGCCAGCAGCCAAGGACTAGCGGGGGGAGACACCGGGGAGCTGTTTTTT
TRBV7-8	-	few	TRBJ1-4	CASSLGTGQGLTSATNEKLFF	TGTGCCAGCAGCTTAGGAACGGGACAAGGCCTAACCTCTGCAACTAATGAAAAACTGTTTTTT
TRBV7-2	TRBD2	-	TRBJ2-5	CASSPGTSGGASWETQYF	TGTGCCAGCAGCCCCGGGACTAGCGGGGGGGCCAGCTGGGAGACCCAGTACTTC
TRBV3-1/TRBV3-2	TRBD2	-	TRBJ2-1	CASSHEILAGDHNEQFF	TGTGCCAGCAGCCATGAAATTCTAGCGGGGGACCACAATGAGCAGTTCTTC
TRBV6-1	-	-	TRBJ1-2	CASSEDTVVGTPF	TGTGCCAGCAGTGAAGATACGGTAGTGGGGACCCCCTTC
TRBV4-3	-	-	TRBJ1-6	CASSQVTGSAYNSPLHF	TGCGCCAGCAGCCAAGTAACGGGGTCGGCTTATAATTCACCCCTCCACTTT
TRBV5-8	-	once	TRBJ1-6	CASSLVSQGSSPLHF	TGTGCCAGCAGCTTGGTTTCCCAGGGAAGTTCACCCCTCCACTTT
TRBV5-5	TRBD2	-	TRBJ2-7	CAPPGRTCEQYF	TGTGCCCCACCCGGGAGGACCTGCGAGCAGTACTTC
TRBV6-5	-	-	TRBJ1-4	CASAGLGEKLFF	TGTGCCAGCGCCGGGTTAGGTGAAAAACTGTTTTTT
TRBV6-6	-	-	TRBJ2-7	CASSYAPGAGDEQYF	TGTGCCAGCAGTTACGCGCCGGGGGCGGGGGACGAGCAGTACTTC
TRBV4-2	-	once	TRBJ1-3	CASSQEMAGSSGNTIYF	TGTGCCAGCAGCCAAGAAATGGCGGGGAGCTCTGGAAACACCATATATTTT
TRBV19	TRBD1	-	TRBJ1-2	CASSIDRDSYYGYTF	TGTGCCAGTAGTATTGATCGGGACAGCTACTATGGCTACACCTTC
TRBV4-3	-	-	TRBJ2-5	CASSQGGAGAGETQYF	TGCGCCAGCAGCCAAGGCGGGGCGGGGGCAGGCGAGACCCAGTACTTC
TRBV30	-	-	TRBJ1-2	CAWSRVPTPSNYGYTF	TGTGCCTGGAGCCGGGTCCCGACACCCTCTAACTATGGCTACACCTTC
TRBV5-1	-	-	TRBJ2-7	CASSSGSQGPHEQYF	TGCGCCAGCAGCTCCGGATCCCAGGGTCCCCACGAGCAGTACTTC
TRBV7-3	-	-	TRBJ2-5	CASSLPGQGTQYF	TGTGCCAGCAGCTTACCCGGGCAGGGGACCCAGTACTTC
TRBV30	-	once	TRBJ1-2	CAWDPGRYGYTF	TGTGCCTGGGACCCCGGACGCTATGGCTACACCTTC
TRBV27	TRBD2	-	TRBJ2-2	CASSFLAGGNTGELFF	TGTGCCAGCAGTTTTCTTGCGGGGGGGAACACCGGGGAGCTGTTTTTT
TRBV13	TRBD1	-	TRBJ1-6	CASSAGTGENSPLHF	TGTGCCAGCAGCGCCGGGACAGGGGAAAATTCACCCCTCCACTTT
TRBV12-3/TRBV12-4	-	-	TRBJ1-2	CASSLVGLGGYTF	TGTGCCAGCAGTTTGGTGGGACTTGGTGGCTACACCTTC
TRBV2	TRBD2	once	TRBJ2-7	CASRTGTSGTYEQYF	TGTGCCAGCAGGACCGGGACTAGCGGTACCTACGAGCAGTACTTC
TRBV2	-	once	TRBJ2-5	CASKTEETQYF	TGTGCCAGCAAAACAGAAGAGACCCAGTACTTC
TRBV27	TRBD1	-	TRBJ2-7	CASRPDRAAYEQYF	TGTGCCAGCAGGCCCGACAGGGCCGCCTACGAGCAGTACTTC
TRBV6-5	-	-	TRBJ1-5	CASSIGPSNQPQHF	TGTGCCAGCAGCATCGGGCCTAGCAATCAGCCCCAGCATTTT
TRBV6-6	TRBD1	-	TRBJ1-5	CASSWDSGNSNQPQHF	TGTGCCAGCAGTTGGGACAGTGGGAATAGCAATCAGCCCCAGCATTTT
TRBV27	TRBD1	-	TRBJ1-6	CASSSRAGGLASPLHF	TGTGCCAGCAGTTCTCGGGCAGGGGGCCTTGCTTCACCCCTCCACTTT
TRBV6-5	-	-	TRBJ1-1	CASTSGWSNTEAFF	TGTGCCAGCACTTCAGGGTGGAGTAACACTGAAGCTTTCTTT
TRBV3-1/TRBV3-2	-	-	TRBJ2-7	CASSQWRQGNEQYF	TGTGCCAGCAGCCAATGGAGGCAGGGCAACGAGCAGTACTTC
TRBV5-1	TRBD1	-	TRBJ1-2	CASSLGQGGYTF	TGCGCCAGCAGCTTGGGACAGGGTGGCTACACCTTC
TRBV5-4	-	-	TRBJ1-6	CASSSDKEVGSPLHF	TGTGCCAGCAGCTCGGACAAGGAGGTGGGTTCACCCCTCCACTTT
TRBV28	-	-	TRBJ2-7	CASSVGTGYEQYF	TGTGCCAGCAGTGTCGGGACGGGCTACGAGCAGTACTTC
TRBV19	-	-	TRBJ2-3	CASSRGGGLDTQYF	TGTGCCAGTAGCCGAGGGGGGGGCCTGGATACGCAGTATTTT
TRBV7-9	-	-	TRBJ2-5	CASSRDSDGTQYF	TGTGCCAGCAGTCGGGACTCCGATGGAACCCAGTACTTC
TRBV6-6	-	-	TRBJ1-5	CASSWGGDQPQHF	TGTGCCAGCAGTTGGGGGGGGGATCAGCCCCAGCATTTT
TRBV27	TRBD1	once	TRBJ1-2	CASSLAGGSYGYTF	TGTGCCAGCAGTTTAGCAGGGGGAAGCTATGGCTACACCTTC
TRBV5-4	-	few	TRBJ2-5	CASSLDQETQYF	TGTGCCAGCAGCTTGGACCAAGAGACCCAGTACTTC
TRBV2	TRBD2	once	TRBJ2-1	CASRAGVGNEQFF	TGTGCCAGCAGAGCGGGAGTAGGCAATGAGCAGTTCTTC
TRBV12-3/TRBV12-4	-	-	TRBJ1-2	CASTWAGDGYTF	TGTGCCAGCACCTGGGCAGGGGATGGCTACACCTTC
TRBV6-1	-	-	TRBJ1-2	CASSEASGGTRANYGYTF	TGTGCCAGCAGTGAAGCGTCCGGGGGGACAAGAGCTAACTATGGCTACACCTTC
TRBV6-2/TRBV6-3	-	few	TRBJ2-7	CASSYSYLADEQYF	TGTGCCAGCAGTTACTCTTACCTAGCAGACGAGCAGTACTTC